The 2 T cell receptor beta chains listed next were all sequenced from one sample in a study of OX40 agonist ivuxolimab in advanced cancers. Sequencing was performed with immunoSEQ multiplex PCR; in TCRdb, only in-frame clones are kept and a portion is missing. This sample has roughly 56,000 clones, with about 83% found just once. This material consisted of CD4+ or CD8+ T cells sorted from blood, taken in a trial of the OX40 agonist ivuxolimab. These receptors were obtained from an adult with an advanced solid tumor such as melanoma, head and neck, liver or kidney cancer.

The rearrangement joins TRBV7-2 to TRBJ2-3, with D maybe TRBD1 (5 bases). CDR3 length equals 17 residues. The V and J ends lost 5 bases and 1 base respectively, with 19 bases between them. Germline V gene sequence: CDR1 SGHTA, CDR2 FQGNSA. The CDR3 region is CASSRTDSRGGTDTQYF. Written as DNA, the CDR3 is TGTGCCAGCAGCCGGACCGACAGTAGAGGTGGCACAGATACGCAGTATTTT.

The CDR3 nucleotides read TGTGCCAGCAGTTTGGGTAGGGTGGGCAATGAGCAGTTCTTC. This gives the protein CASSLGRVGNEQFF. The chain joins TRBV27 to TRBJ2-1; D remains ambiguous. This CDR3 contains 14 residues. The ends were cut back, 3 bases at V and 6 bases at J, with 12 bases in the middle. Germline-derived CDR1 and CDR2 are MNHEY and SMNVEV (reference sequence).